The next 30 T cell receptor beta chains were all read from a single sample in a study of blood T cell repertoires in COVID-19. Here immunoSEQ multiplex PCR was the method, and the copy in TCRdb shows in-frame clones only, minus some. This table has 93,000 or so clones, almost 90% appearing once. The sample was peripheral blood. The receptors were sampled from a human donor in a cohort sampled during active COVID-19.

The chain recombines TRBV7-9 with TRBJ2-1, with 9 bases aligning to TRBD2. The CDR3 totals 16 residues. Germline V gives CDR1 SEHNR, CDR2 FQNEAQ (reference sequence). After removal of 5 bases from V and 5 bases from J, the junction contained 10 bases not matched to a gene. CDR3 in DNA: TGTGCCAGCAGCCCGGGGGTCCTAGCGGGAAACAATGAGCAGTTCTTC. Translation gives CASSPGVLAGNNEQFF.

V is TRBV18 and J is TRBJ1-1; no clear D gene. Germline V lookup: CDR1 KGHSH, CDR2 LQKENI. The CDR3 totals 13 residues. The V end lost 6 bases, the J end lost 0 bases, and 8 bases lay between the germline ends. In DNA form, the CDR3 reads TGTGCCAGCTCTCGGGAGCTGAACACTGAAGCTTTCTTT. This encodes CASSRELNTEAFF.

This rearrangement joins TRBV5-1 to TRBJ2-7, with 7 nucleotides matching TRBD2. This CDR3 has 14 residues. With V trimmed by 7 bases and J by 1 base, 8 bases remained unmatched. Germline CDR1 is SGHRS and CDR2 is YFSETQ. The CDR3 DNA reads TGCGCCAGCCGGACCCAGCGGGGTTCCTACGAGCAGTACTTC. Translated: CASRTQRGSYEQYF.

This clone appeared once. This chain joins TRBV19 and TRBJ2-7; a weak D match, TRBD1 (6 bases). In germline, CDR1 is LNHDA, CDR2 SQIVND (reference sequence). This CDR3 comprises 15 residues. With 5 bases removed from V and 6 bases from J, the gap between germline ends came to 20 bases. The CDR3 loop reads CASSVQGPQGAEQYF. The CDR3 DNA is TGTGCCAGTAGTGTTCAGGGGCCCCAGGGTGCCGAGCAGTACTTC.

This sequence joins TRBV27 and TRBJ2-7; D gene ambiguous. V was trimmed by 6 bases and J by 7 bases, leaving 10 bases between them. CDR3 size: 11 residues. Germline V gene sequence: CDR1 MNHEY, CDR2 SMNVEV (reference sequence). This CDR3 reads CASRWQSEQYF. In nucleotides, the CDR3 is TGTGCCAGCAGGTGGCAATCTGAGCAGTACTTC.

The rearrangement uses TRBV5-1 and TRBJ2-2; maybe TRBD1 (5 bases). Germline V CDR1 and CDR2: SGHRS, YFSETQ. The CDR3 is 15 residues long. Trimming stripped 4 bases from V and 3 bases from J, with 13 bases between. The CDR3 DNA sequence: TGCGCCAGCAGCCGGGTTGTAGGGGACACCGGGGAGCTGTTTTTT. It specifies CASSRVVGDTGELFF.

V is TRBV6-5 and J is TRBJ2-5; TRBD2 matches 10 bases. V lost 8 bases to trimming and J lost 3 bases; unmatched junction nucleotides: 9. Per germline, CDR1 MNHEY and CDR2 SVGAGI. The CDR3 is made up of 15 amino acids. The CDR3 region is CASRLKRGGKETQYF. The CDR3 coding sequence is TGTGCCAGCCGTCTTAAGCGGGGGGGCAAAGAGACCCAGTACTTC.

The chain recombines TRBV7-6 with TRBJ1-2; D is possibly TRBD1 (5 bases). The V gene lost 4 bases and the J gene lost 4 bases, with 16 bases spanning the gap. The V gene's germline CDR1 is SGHVS and CDR2 FNYEAQ. This CDR3 is built from 15 residues. The CDR3 spells CASSSQQTEVYGYTF. CDR3 DNA: TGTGCCAGCAGCTCACAACAGACAGAAGTCTATGGCTACACCTTC.

V usage is TRBV7-9 and J usage is TRBJ2-7, with D maybe TRBD2 (6 bases). Trimming took 7 bases from V and 0 from J, leaving 19 bases between them. The CDR3 has 16 amino acids. The germline V gene encodes CDR1 SEHNR and CDR2 FQNEAQ (reference sequence). This chain's CDR3 is CASTSGRSGSSYEQYF. The DNA for the CDR3 is TGTGCCAGCACCTCGGGGAGGAGCGGAAGCTCCTACGAGCAGTACTTC.

The CDR3 loop is CASSQDRGGYYGYTF. The CDR3 DNA reads as TGTGCCAGCAGCCAAGATCGAGGGGGCTACTATGGCTACACCTTC. The V call is TRBV4-2, the J call TRBJ1-2, with 7 bases aligning to TRBD1. The junction had 4 bases not matched to a gene; V was cut back by 0 bases and J by 3 bases. The germline CDR1 and CDR2 sequences are LGHNA and YNFKEQ. The CDR3 covers 15 residues.

The rearrangement uses TRBV9 and TRBJ1-2; D not certain. Trimming stripped 3 bases from V and 4 bases from J, with 13 bases between. Per the germline V gene, CDR1 is SGDLS and CDR2 is YYNGEE. There are 14 residues in the CDR3. The DNA of the CDR3 is TGTGCCAGCAGCGCTCTTGTGGAGGGCTATGGCTACACCTTC. Its translation is CASSALVEGYGYTF.

The rearrangement joins TRBV4-2 to TRBJ2-7, with 8 bases fitting TRBD2. The CDR3 extends over 17 amino acids. Germline V gene data show CDR1 as LGHNA and CDR2 as YNFKEQ. The junction had 9 bases not matched to a gene; V was cut back by 1 base and J by 1 base. The CDR3 reads CASSQGEGAGVSYEQYF. CDR3 coding DNA: TGTGCCAGCAGCCAAGGAGAAGGAGCGGGAGTGTCCTACGAGCAGTACTTC.

CDR3 bases: TGTGCCAGCAGCTTTAGCGGAGACAATGAGCAGTTCTTC. Translated: CASSFSGDNEQFF. This chain uses TRBV9 with TRBJ2-1; D is perhaps TRBD2 (6 bases). There are 13 residues in the CDR3. V was trimmed by 4 bases and J by 5 bases, leaving 10 bases between them. Germline V gene data show CDR1 as SGDLS and CDR2 as YYNGEE.

The rearrangement uses TRBV7-9 and TRBJ2-7; the D gene is possibly TRBD2 (6 bases). With 5 bases removed from V and 6 bases from J, the gap between germline ends came to 17 bases. The CDR3 runs to 14 residues. Germline V lookup: CDR1 SEHNR, CDR2 FQNEAQ (reference sequence). The CDR3 is CASSPRETRGEQYF. CDR3 sequence (DNA): TGTGCCAGCAGCCCCCGTGAGACTAGAGGCGAGCAGTACTTC. Variable domain in full (rest from reference TRBV7-9 and TRBJ2-7): DTGVSQNPRHKITKRGQNVTFRCDPISEHNRLYWYRQTLGQGPEFLTYFQNEAQLEKSRLLSDRFSAERPKGSFSTLEIQRTEQGDSAMYLCASSPRETRGEQYFGPGTRLTVT.

The chain couples TRBV28 to TRBJ2-1, with a weak D call TRBD2 (6 bases). The ends were cut back, 5 bases at V and 4 bases at J, with 15 bases in the middle. Germline values: CDR1 MDHEN, CDR2 SYDVKM. The CDR3 runs to 15 residues. CDR3 sequence reads: CASSQASVTYNEQFF. The CDR3 DNA is TGTGCCAGCAGTCAAGCTAGCGTGACTTACAATGAGCAGTTCTTC.

The V gene is TRBV5-6, the J gene TRBJ1-2; 7 bases map to TRBD1. The V and J ends lost 3 bases and 4 bases, in that order; junction bases with no gene match: 15. Looked up from germline, CDR1 is SGHDT and CDR2 is YYEEEE. The CDR3 length is 17 residues. The CDR3 loop reads CASSSKGLQGQVYGYTF. CDR3 bases: TGTGCCAGCAGCTCAAAGGGGCTACAGGGGCAAGTCTATGGCTACACCTTC. Complete variable domain (other parts from reference TRBV5-6 and TRBJ1-2): DAGVTQSPTHLIKTRGQQVTLRCSPKSGHDTVSWYQQALGQGPQFIFQYYEEEERQRGNFPDRFSGHQFPNYSSELNVNALLLGDSALYLCASSSKGLQGQVYGYTFGSGTRLTVV.

This clone was detected only a few times. The chain employs TRBV29-1 and TRBJ2-7; weak D call: TRBD2 (6 bases). CDR3 length: 12 residues. V was trimmed by 5 bases and J by 9 bases, leaving 17 bases between them. Germline V gene sequence: CDR1 SQVTM, CDR2 ANQGSEA. The CDR3, as DNA: TGCAGCGTTTCCCGGGACTCACTCCCGCAGTACTTC. Residues: CSVSRDSLPQYF.

The chain combines TRBV6-2 or TRBV6-3 with TRBJ1-5; D is undetermined. V gave up 0 bases and J gave up 7 bases, with 13 bases separating them. CDR3 length: 15 amino acids. Germline CDR1 is MNHEY and CDR2 is SVGEGT. CDR3 loop: CASSYSMGGGQPQHF. The CDR3 bases are TGTGCCAGCAGTTACTCGATGGGCGGCGGGCAGCCCCAGCATTTT.

This sequence joins TRBV4-3 and TRBJ2-7; TRBD2 agrees at 7 bases. The CDR3 consists of 16 residues. After removal of 4 bases from V and 2 bases from J, the junction contained 11 bases not matched to a gene. Germline CDR1 is LGHNA and CDR2 is YSLEER. CDR3 sequence: CASSLGALAETYEQYF. In nucleotides, the CDR3 is TGCGCCAGCAGCCTCGGTGCGCTAGCGGAGACCTACGAGCAGTACTTC.

This chain joins TRBV19 and TRBJ2-7, with TRBD1 matching over 9 bases. J was trimmed by 4 bases and V by 6 bases; bases with no gene match: 4. The CDR3 length is 13 residues. Germline V lookup: CDR1 LNHDA, CDR2 SQIVND (reference sequence). CDR3 residues: CASRDRGGYEQYF. DNA for the CDR3: TGTGCCAGTAGGGACAGGGGAGGTTACGAGCAGTACTTC.

The chain recombines TRBV11-2 with TRBJ2-5; TRBD1 might be the D (6 bases). There are 15 residues in the CDR3. V lost 0 bases to trimming and J lost 5 bases, with 13 bases between them. CDR1 SGHAT and CDR2 FQNNGV come from the germline V gene. CDR3 sequence reads: CASSLDQGYRETQYF. DNA for the CDR3: TGTGCCAGCAGCTTAGACCAGGGGTATAGGGAGACCCAGTACTTC.

The V call is TRBV13, the J call TRBJ2-6; 9 bases fit TRBD1. This CDR3 has 17 residues. Germline CDR1 is PRHDT and CDR2 is FYEKMQ (reference sequence). Trimming at V came to 4 bases and at J to 0 bases, leaving 4 bases not matched to a gene. The DNA for the CDR3 is TGTGCCAGCAGCTCGGGACAGGGTTTCTCTGGGGCCAACGTCCTGACTTTC. Protein: CASSSGQGFSGANVLTF.

The V and J genes are TRBV18 and TRBJ2-4, with 11 bases lining up with TRBD2. This CDR3 contains 16 residues. Trimming at V came to 2 bases and at J to 10 bases, leaving 10 bases not matched to a gene. CDR1 is KGHSH, CDR2 LQKENI, per germline. CDR3 coding DNA: TGTGCCAGCTCACCAGCTTGGACGGGACTAGCGGTAATTCAGTACTTC. This translates into CASSPAWTGLAVIQYF.

The CDR3 DNA reads as TGTGCCACCAGTGAGGGGTTAGGACACCGGGAAGAGACCCAGTACTTC. It is translated as CATSEGLGHREETQYF. The chain recombines TRBV24-1 with TRBJ2-5; D possibly corresponds to TRBD1 (5 bases). Germline V lookup: CDR1 KGHDR, CDR2 SFDVKD. V was cut by 4 bases and J by 3 bases, with 17 bases left in between. The CDR3 runs 16 residues.

The rearrangement joins TRBV19 to TRBJ2-5; TRBD2 aligns across 8 bases. The CDR3 loop spans 13 amino acids. With 1 base clipped from V and 5 bases from J, the junction kept 0 bases outside the gene matches. The germline V gene encodes CDR1 LNHDA and CDR2 SQIVND (reference sequence). CDR3 region: CASSIASGETQYF. The CDR3 DNA reads as TGTGCCAGTAGTATAGCTAGCGGGGAGACCCAGTACTTC.

This clone was seen a few times. This chain links TRBV7-9 with TRBJ1-4, with D maybe TRBD1 (6 bases). V was shortened by 5 bases and J by 0 bases, with 7 bases between the two germline ends. The CDR3 sequence is 14 residues long. The germline V gene encodes CDR1 SEHNR and CDR2 FQNEAQ (reference sequence). CDR3 bases: TGTGCCAGCAGCAAGGGGGCAACTAATGAAAAACTGTTTTTT. Its protein is CASSKGATNEKLFF.

J is TRBJ1-1 and V is TRBV9, with 7 nucleotides matching TRBD1. Per the germline V gene, CDR1 is SGDLS and CDR2 is YYNGEE. The CDR3 sequence is 14 residues long. Trimming cost V 1 base and J 7 bases; bases outside gene matches: 7. The CDR3 bases are TGTGCCAGCAGCGTACATGGGGACAGCGTTGAAGCTTTCTTT. Translated: CASSVHGDSVEAFF.

The chain has TRBV10-1 and TRBJ2-7, with TRBD2 matching over 7 bases. The CDR3 runs to 17 residues. The V and J ends lost 0 bases and 5 bases, in that order; junction bases with no gene match: 13. Germline CDR1 WNHNN, CDR2 SYGVQD (reference sequence). The CDR3 loop is CASSESWREMGSDEQYF. In nucleotides, the CDR3 is TGCGCCAGCAGTGAGTCCTGGCGGGAGATGGGTTCCGACGAGCAGTACTTC.

The rearrangement joins TRBV2 to TRBJ1-1, with D tentatively TRBD1 (5 bases). The CDR3 runs to 18 residues. The V end lost 4 bases, the J end lost 2 bases, and 23 bases lay between the germline ends. CDR1 is SNHLY and CDR2 is FYNNEI in the germline V gene. CDR3 residues: CASSGWGRQTRANTEAFF. The CDR3, as DNA: TGTGCCAGCAGTGGTTGGGGTCGACAGACAAGGGCTAACACTGAAGCTTTCTTT.

The chain joins TRBV11-3 to TRBJ2-2, with 8 bases matching TRBD2. CDR1 is SGHNT, CDR2 YENEEA, per germline. V lost 7 bases, J lost 4 bases, and 2 bases stayed unmatched. This CDR3 is 13 amino acids long. The CDR3 sequence: CASNRGGTGELFF. The CDR3 DNA follows: TGTGCCAGCAACCGGGGGGGCACCGGGGAGCTGTTTTTT.